Each of the 5 T cell receptor beta chains below was sequenced from the same sample in a study of shared clonotypes between healthy human individuals. Data came from immunoSEQ multiplex PCR; TCRdb stores just in-frame clones and leaves some out. The data contain 950,000 to 1,300,000 clones, around four fifths of them seen just once; the ten biggest clones take up 1.2% to 1.5%. Sequencing was done on a sample of memory CD4+ T cells sorted from blood. The subset is: CD45RA-negative fraction. These receptors originate from a man between 18 and 29 years old in good health.

On this clone: The junction departs from the called germline gene at one end, perhaps through a read error. The J gene is TRBJ1-1, the V gene TRBV5-1; D uncertain. Germline V gene lookup returns CDR1 SGHRS and CDR2 YFSETQ. This CDR3 contains 15 residues. CDR3 protein: CASSLDGSMNTEAFF. In DNA form, the CDR3 reads TGCGCCAGCAGTTTGGACGGATCAATGAACACTGAAGCTTTCTTT.

The chain uses TRBV11-2 and TRBJ2-3; no firm D call. The germline V gene encodes CDR1 SGHAT and CDR2 FQNNGV. V was shortened by 5 bases and J by 10 bases, with 13 bases between the two germline ends. The CDR3 length is 12 residues. CDR3 in amino acids: CASSLLLGPQYF. Written as DNA, the CDR3 is TGTGCCAGCAGCCTCCTCTTGGGTCCGCAGTATTTT.

The rearrangement uses TRBV6-1 and TRBJ2-5; D remains ambiguous. Between the trimmed V and J ends, which lost 7 bases and 4 bases, there was a span of 16 bases. This CDR3 region has 14 residues. Germline-derived CDR1 and CDR2 are MNHNS and SASEGT. The CDR3 loop is CASIIELGRETQYF. CDR3 nucleotide sequence: TGTGCCAGCATAATCGAGTTGGGCAGAGAGACCCAGTACTTC.

In this sample, this clone turned up once. Different DNA sequences within this sample yield the same CDR3. The chain combines TRBV11-2 with TRBJ2-7; D ambiguous. This CDR3 region has 14 residues. Trimming took off 0 bases at V and 0 bases at J, with 6 bases between the two ends. Germline V gene lookup returns CDR1 SGHAT and CDR2 FQNNGV. The CDR3 nucleotides are TGTGCCAGCAGCTTAGACAGGATCTCCTACGAGCAGTACTTC. Translation: CASSLDRISYEQYF.

As regards this clone: The same CDR3 also results from other DNA sequences found in this sample. In DNA, the CDR3 is TGTGCCAGCAGGGGACTCAGCTCCTACAATGAGCAGTTCTTC. Its translation is CASRGLSSYNEQFF. The rearrangement uses TRBV28 and TRBJ2-1; perhaps TRBD2 as D (6 bases). Trimming cost V 6 bases and J 0 bases, with 9 bases left between them. The CDR3 length is 14 residues. Germline CDR1 MDHEN, CDR2 SYDVKM. Drawing the rest from reference TRBV28 and TRBJ2-1, the complete variable domain is DVKVTQSSRYLVKRTGEKVFLECVQDMDHENMFWYRQDPGLGLRLIYFSYDVKMKEKGDIPEGYSVSREKKERFSLILESASTNQTSMYLCASRGLSSYNEQFFGPGTRLTVL.